This T cell receptor (beta chain) was sequenced for a study of blood T cell repertoires in COVID-19. As for the study in general: Material from acute and convalescent COVID-19 was sourced from the United States, Italy and Spain.

Method: immunoSEQ multiplex PCR; TCRdb's copy keeps in-frame clones and lacks some. The sample carries some 65,000 clones, around 91% recorded once. Looked up from germline, CDR1 is SNHLY and CDR2 is FYNNEI. The CDR3 has 13 residues. J gave up 5 bases and V 6 bases, and 5 bases lay outside the gene matches. The genes are TRBV2 and TRBJ1-2; 8 bases match TRBD1. The sequencing sample was made of peripheral blood. This clonotype was sampled from a man aged 50-59 years with COVID-19, enrolled during active disease. CDR3 nucleotides: TGTGCCAGCAGGACAGGGGAAGGATATGGCTACACCTTC. It encodes CASRTGEGYGYTF.